Below, 27 T cell receptor beta chains from the same sample are listed, as sequenced in a study. TCRdb independently ran MiXCR on the 5' RACE reads; one entry per CDR3 protein. Here the sample spans roughly 50,000 distinct CDR3 sequences, more than 20% being singletons. Specimen: tumor-infiltrating naive CD4+ T cells sorted from the breast tumor. As for subset: naive CD4+ T cells, CD4+CD45RA+CD25-. Source of these receptors: a female donor with breast cancer.

CDR3 DNA: TGTGCCAGCAGCCCCCTGACAGGGCGGACTGAAGCTTTCTTT. Its translation is CASSPLTGRTEAFF. This chain connects TRBV9 to TRBJ1-1, with 7 nucleotides matching TRBD1. V lost 4 bases and J lost 5; bases outside the gene matches: 8. CDR3 length: 14 amino acids. Germline assignment: CDR1 SGDLS and CDR2 YYNGEE.

This clonotype was seen a few times. The rearrangement links TRBV12-3 or TRBV12-4 to TRBJ1-2; 9 bases are a match to TRBD1. J was trimmed by 4 bases and V by 5 bases; bases with no gene match: 8. The CDR3 runs to 15 residues. CDR3 coding DNA: TGTGCCAGCAGTAATCCGGGACAGGGTTTCTATGGCTACACCTTC. Amino acid sequence: CASSNPGQGFYGYTF.

This clonotype came up a few times. The V and J genes are TRBV11-3 and TRBJ2-5, with a possible D match to TRBD2 (6 bases). The CDR3 spans 14 residues. Germline loops: CDR1 SGHNT, CDR2 YENEEA. V was cut by 0 bases and J by 1 base, with 6 bases left in between. CDR3 protein: CASSLERGQETQYF. The CDR3 DNA sequence: TGTGCCAGCAGCTTAGAGCGGGGCCAAGAGACCCAGTACTTC. Filled out from reference TRBV11-3 and TRBJ2-5, the complete variable domain reads EAGVVQSPRYKIIEKKQPVAFWCNPISGHNTLYWYLQNLGQGPELLIRYENEEAVDDSQLPKDRFSAERLKGVDSTLKIQPAELGDSAVYLCASSLERGQETQYFGPGTRLLVL.

The rearrangement uses TRBV20-1 and TRBJ2-7; no firm D call. The ends were cut back, 3 bases at V and 1 base at J, with 10 bases in the middle. CDR1 is DFQATT and CDR2 is SNEGSKA in the germline V gene (reference sequence). The CDR3 is 13 residues long. The CDR3 region has the DNA TGCAGTGCTAGTCCCGGCAATTCCTACGAGCAGTACTTC. This translates into CSASPGNSYEQYF.

This clonotype was detected only a few times. The chain links TRBV7-6 to TRBJ2-5; D unresolved. Looked up from germline, CDR1 is SGHVS and CDR2 is FNYEAQ. The CDR3 extends over 15 amino acids. The ends were cut back, 5 bases at V and 2 bases at J, with 15 bases in the middle. The CDR3 loop is CASSPNSQQQETQYF. The CDR3 DNA reads TGTGCCAGCAGCCCTAATTCGCAGCAACAAGAGACCCAGTACTTC.

The V gene is TRBV12-3 or TRBV12-4, the J gene TRBJ1-1; D remains unclear. Trimming removed 0 bases from V and 4 bases from J, with 9 bases in between. This CDR3 has 14 amino acids. The CDR3 reads CASSLAGSATEAFF. The CDR3 nucleotides are TGTGCCAGCAGTTTAGCCGGGTCGGCCACTGAAGCTTTCTTT.

This chain links TRBV6-6 with TRBJ2-5; 7 bases are a match to TRBD1. Trimming cost V 2 bases and J 4 bases; bases outside gene matches: 1. The germline V gene encodes CDR1 MNHNY and CDR2 SVGAGI (reference sequence). The CDR3 spans 13 residues. The CDR3 sequence: CASSYRGLETQYF. CDR3 sequence (DNA): TGTGCCAGCAGTTACAGGGGGCTAGAGACCCAGTACTTC.

The V gene is TRBV7-2, the J gene TRBJ1-1; no clear D gene. The V end was cut by 1 base, the J end by 3 bases, with 6 bases between. Germline loops: CDR1 SGHTA, CDR2 FQGNSA. The CDR3 runs to 13 residues. The CDR3 reads CASSLELDTEAFF. The CDR3 DNA sequence: TGTGCCAGCAGCTTAGAATTAGACACTGAAGCTTTCTTT.

This clonotype came up a few times. The genes are TRBV5-6 and TRBJ1-5; 7 bases agree with TRBD1. The V and J ends lost 3 bases and 0 bases, in that order; junction bases with no gene match: 3. The CDR3 consists of 15 residues. Germline-derived CDR1 and CDR2 are SGHDT and YYEEEE. The CDR3 coding sequence is TGTGCCAGCAGCTCCCAGGGGGTTAGCAATCAGCCCCAGCATTTT. It codes for CASSSQGVSNQPQHF.

The chain joins TRBV20-1 to TRBJ2-5; TRBD1 or TRBD2 may be the D gene (7 bases each). V shed 5 bases and J shed 7 bases, with 26 bases lying between them. This CDR3 is built from 16 residues. Germline-derived CDR1 and CDR2 are DFQATT and SNEGSKA (reference sequence). The DNA for the CDR3 is TGCAGTGCTCTGTCTCCGAGACAGGGAACGGGGGGGACCCAGTACTTC. This encodes CSALSPRQGTGGTQYF.

The chain recombines TRBV20-1 with TRBJ2-3; D is unclear. Trimming took 2 bases from V and 10 from J, leaving 10 bases between them. Germline lookup yields CDR1 DFQATT and CDR2 SNEGSKA (reference sequence). This CDR3 has 11 residues. In DNA, the CDR3 is TGCAGTGCTAGAAGGTCTACTTCGCAGTATTTT. Its protein is CSARRSTSQYF.

DNA for the CDR3: TGTGCCAGCAGTGAAAGTCGCAGGGGAATAGGTGGCTACACCTTC. Translation gives CASSESRRGIGGYTF. V and J are TRBV6-1 and TRBJ1-2, with D possibly being TRBD1 (6 bases). The V and J ends lost 2 bases and 7 bases respectively, with 17 bases between them. The CDR3 loop spans 15 amino acids. Germline lookup yields CDR1 MNHNS and CDR2 SASEGT.

This clonotype was counted a few times. The junction does not match germline at one end; this may be a read error. CDR3 in amino acids: CASGFRPREYGYTF. DNA of the CDR3: TGCGCCAGCGGCTTCCGACCCCGAGAGTATGGCTACACCTTC. This chain links TRBV5-1 with TRBJ1-2; no reliable D call. Germline V gene data show CDR1 as SGHRS and CDR2 as YFSETQ. The CDR3 contains 14 residues.

The chain joins TRBV9 to TRBJ2-7, with 7 bases aligning to TRBD1. After removal of 4 bases from V and 6 bases from J, the junction contained 13 bases not matched to a gene. The length of the CDR3 is 15 residues. CDR1 and CDR2 from the germline V gene are SGDLS and YYNGEE. The CDR3 bases are TGTGCCAGCAGCCCCCGAGGACAGGATCTTGGCGAGCAGTACTTC. It specifies CASSPRGQDLGEQYF.

This clonotype appeared many times. The chain carries TRBV3-1 and TRBJ1-2; D may be TRBD1 (5 bases). The germline CDR1 and CDR2 sequences are LGHDT and YNNKEL (reference sequence). This CDR3 region has 15 residues. V was cut by 3 bases and J by 3 bases, with 14 bases left in between. This CDR3 is CASSHRGRADYGYTF. CDR3 in DNA: TGTGCCAGCAGCCATCGGGGGAGGGCGGACTATGGCTACACCTTC.

This clonotype came up many times. This rearrangement joins TRBV20-1 to TRBJ1-2; D gene ambiguous. Germline assignment: CDR1 DFQATT and CDR2 SNEGSKA (reference sequence). Trimming removed 7 bases from V and 2 bases from J, with 8 bases in between. This CDR3 spans 11 amino acids. The DNA of the CDR3 is TGCAGTGTAACAGCGAACTATGGCTACACCTTC. Translation: CSVTANYGYTF.

This clonotype has at least ten counts. The rearrangement links TRBV5-1 to TRBJ1-1, with 10 bases aligning to TRBD1. The germline gives CDR1 SGHRS, CDR2 YFSETQ. V gave up 2 bases and J gave up 2 bases; unmatched junction bases: 3. This CDR3 region has 15 residues. CDR3 DNA: TGCGCCAGCAGCTTTAGGACAGGGGGTAACACTGAAGCTTTCTTT. Protein product: CASSFRTGGNTEAFF.

This clonotype was observed a few times. This chain links TRBV20-1 with TRBJ1-5; a possible D gene is TRBD1 (5 bases). V gave up 6 bases and J gave up 4 bases, with 19 bases separating them. The CDR3 length is 15 residues. CDR1 and CDR2 from the germline V gene are DFQATT and SNEGSKA (reference sequence). The CDR3 sequence: CSAPQSGLGNQPQHF. CDR3 coding DNA: TGCAGTGCACCTCAGTCAGGGTTGGGGAATCAGCCCCAGCATTTT.

This clonotype has a handful of counts. The chain carries TRBV6-1 and TRBJ1-5; the D is unclear. Between the trimmed V and J ends, which lost 9 bases and 2 bases, there was a span of 17 bases. The CDR3 spans 15 residues. From germline, CDR1 is MNHNS and CDR2 SASEGT. This chain's CDR3 is CASSTRREGNQPQHF. In DNA, the CDR3 is TGTGCCAGTTCTACTCGGCGGGAAGGCAATCAGCCCCAGCATTTT.

This clonotype has only one observation. This rearrangement joins TRBV6-2 or TRBV6-3 to TRBJ2-1; the match to TRBD2 covers 8 bases. With 6 bases clipped from V and 6 bases from J, the junction kept 7 bases outside the gene matches. From germline, CDR1 is MNHEY and CDR2 SVGEGT. The CDR3 is 14 amino acids. For the CDR3, the DNA is TGTGCCAGCAGACCAGCGGGAGAAGTCAATGAGCAGTTCTTC. It is translated as CASRPAGEVNEQFF.

For this clonotype: A much larger clone is a single base away; this may be a read error. The CDR3 loop reads CASNLVGGSYEQYF. The CDR3 coding sequence is TGTGCCAGCAACCTAGTGGGAGGCTCCTACGAGCAGTACTTC. V is TRBV7-2 and J is TRBJ2-7; D might be TRBD2 (6 bases). Germline V lookup: CDR1 SGHTA, CDR2 FQGNSA. V dropped 7 bases and J dropped 0 bases, with 13 bases sitting between them. There are 14 residues in the CDR3.

A few counts support this clonotype. The rearrangement uses TRBV5-1 and TRBJ2-2; possibly TRBD1 for D (6 bases). This CDR3 is 16 amino acids long. Trimming left V 4 bases short and J 3 bases short, with 16 bases between. CDR1 is SGHRS and CDR2 is YFSETQ in the germline V gene. This CDR3 reads CASSSRDKRDTGELFF. The CDR3 DNA reads TGCGCCAGCAGCAGTAGGGACAAGAGGGACACCGGGGAGCTGTTTTTT.

The V call is TRBV20-1, the J call TRBJ1-3; D gene unclear. The CDR3 runs 13 residues. With 0 bases removed from V and 7 bases from J, the gap between germline ends came to 10 bases. The V gene's germline CDR1 is DFQATT and CDR2 SNEGSKA (reference sequence). The CDR3 nucleotides are TGCAGTGCTAGAGATAACCCGACGAACACCATATATTTT. As protein: CSARDNPTNTIYF.

This clonotype was counted a few times. The chain uses TRBV7-2 and TRBJ2-6; D gene ambiguous. The CDR3 runs to 14 residues. Germline-derived CDR1 and CDR2 are SGHTA and FQGNSA. Trimming removed 11 bases at V and 4 bases at J, with 15 bases between. The CDR3 loop is CAATARSGANVLTF. In nucleotides, the CDR3 is TGTGCCGCAACAGCAAGATCCGGGGCCAACGTCCTGACTTTC.

This clonotype was seen a handful of times. The chain employs TRBV7-4 and TRBJ2-2; 12 nucleotides line up with TRBD2. The germline V gene has CDR1 SGHVT and CDR2 SQSDAQ. V was clipped by 0 bases and J by 6 bases; unmatched bases: 8. This CDR3 is built from 18 residues. The CDR3 reads CASSLAILAGGSAGELFF. CDR3 DNA: TGTGCCAGCAGCTTAGCGATACTAGCGGGAGGCTCGGCCGGGGAGCTGTTTTTT. Variable domain in full (rest from reference TRBV7-4 and TRBJ2-2): GAGVSQSPRYKVAKRGRDVALRCDSISGHVTLYWYRQTLGQGSEVLTYSQSDAQRDKSGRPSGRFSAERPERSVSTLKIQRTEQGDSAVYLCASSLAILAGGSAGELFFGEGSRLTVL.

This clonotype was picked up a small number of times. The V gene is TRBV20-1, the J gene TRBJ2-5; D gene unclear. The V end lost 6 bases, the J end lost 5 bases, and 10 bases lay between the germline ends. The CDR3 is made up of 11 amino acids. Germline assignment: CDR1 DFQATT and CDR2 SNEGSKA (reference sequence). CDR3 sequence: CSATNVETQYF. The CDR3 DNA sequence: TGCAGTGCGACGAATGTGGAGACCCAGTACTTC.

For this clonotype: A single base separates this from a much larger clone, so it may be a read error. This rearrangement joins TRBV6-5 to TRBJ2-7; possible D gene TRBD1, 8 bases. The CDR3 runs 14 residues. V lost 10 bases to trimming and J lost 6 bases, with 22 bases between them. Germline CDR1 and CDR2: MNHEY and SVGAGI. The CDR3 protein is CATWAGDRYCEQYF. The CDR3 DNA follows: TGTGCCACTTGGGCGGGGGACAGGTACTGCGAGCAGTACTTC.